The T cell receptor (beta chain) described here comes from a study of T cells after yellow fever vaccination. Study outcomes and limitations: CD4 and CD8 compartments shared a small share of clonotypes, likely from convergent recombination.

After removal of 7 bases from V and 6 bases from J, the junction contained 8 bases not matched to a gene. This CDR3 has 15 residues. 5'RACE template switching generated TCR cDNA, adding a universal primer site and UMIs. TCRdb itself ran the 5' RACE reads through MiXCR, one entry per CDR3 protein. The data contain hundreds of thousands of distinct CDR3 sequences, about 19% of them singletons. The sample holds a few counts of this clonotype. No antigen is known for it. The receptor's source is a young man who received the YFV17D yellow fever vaccine. The input for sequencing was PBMCs, taken before the yellow fever booster vaccination. The chain carries TRBV12-3 or TRBV12-4 and TRBJ2-2; TRBD1 matches 10 bases. DNA of the CDR3: TGTGCCAGCACCCTGGGACAGGGGAGATCCGGGGAGCTGTTTTTT. Amino acid sequence: CASTLGQGRSGELFF.